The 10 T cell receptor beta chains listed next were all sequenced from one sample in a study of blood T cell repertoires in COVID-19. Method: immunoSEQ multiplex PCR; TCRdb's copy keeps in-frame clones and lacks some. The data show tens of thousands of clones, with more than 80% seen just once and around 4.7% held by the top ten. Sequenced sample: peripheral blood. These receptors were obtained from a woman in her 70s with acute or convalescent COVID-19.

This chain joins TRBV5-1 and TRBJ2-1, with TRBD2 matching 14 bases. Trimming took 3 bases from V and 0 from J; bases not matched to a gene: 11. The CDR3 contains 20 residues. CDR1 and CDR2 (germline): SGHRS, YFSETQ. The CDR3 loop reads CASSSGGTSGGMGSYNEQFF. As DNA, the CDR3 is TGCGCCAGCAGCTCCGGCGGGACTAGCGGGGGAATGGGCTCCTACAATGAGCAGTTCTTC.

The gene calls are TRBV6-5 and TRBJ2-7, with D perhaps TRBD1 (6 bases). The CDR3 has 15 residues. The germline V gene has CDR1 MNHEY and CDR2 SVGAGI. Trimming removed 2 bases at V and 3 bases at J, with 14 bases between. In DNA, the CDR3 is TGTGCCAGCAGTTACGCTTCCGGCAGGGGCTACGAGCAGTACTTC. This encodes CASSYASGRGYEQYF.

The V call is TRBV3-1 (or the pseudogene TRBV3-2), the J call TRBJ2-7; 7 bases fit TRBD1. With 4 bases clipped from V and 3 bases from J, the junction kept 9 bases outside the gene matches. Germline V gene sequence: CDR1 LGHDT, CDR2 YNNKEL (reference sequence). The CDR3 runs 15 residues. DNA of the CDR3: TGTGCCAGCAGCCTCATCCGGGACAGAGACTACGAGCAGTACTTC. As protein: CASSLIRDRDYEQYF.

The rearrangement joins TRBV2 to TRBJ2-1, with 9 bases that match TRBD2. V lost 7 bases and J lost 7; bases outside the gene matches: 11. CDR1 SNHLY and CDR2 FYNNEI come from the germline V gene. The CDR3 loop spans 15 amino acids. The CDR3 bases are TGTGCCAGCAACCACCTAGCGGGGTCTGCAAATGAGCAGTTCTTC. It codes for CASNHLAGSANEQFF.

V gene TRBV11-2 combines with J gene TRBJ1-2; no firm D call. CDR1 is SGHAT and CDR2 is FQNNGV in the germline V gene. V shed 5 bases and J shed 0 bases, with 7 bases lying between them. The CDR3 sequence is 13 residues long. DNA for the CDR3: TGTGCCAGCAGCGGCGGGACTAACTATGGCTACACCTTC. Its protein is CASSGGTNYGYTF.

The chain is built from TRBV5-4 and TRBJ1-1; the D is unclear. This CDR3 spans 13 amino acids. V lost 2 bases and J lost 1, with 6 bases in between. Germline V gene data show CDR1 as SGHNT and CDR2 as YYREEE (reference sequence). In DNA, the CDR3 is TGTGCCAGCAGCTTAAACTGGAACACTGAAGCTTTCTTT. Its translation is CASSLNWNTEAFF.

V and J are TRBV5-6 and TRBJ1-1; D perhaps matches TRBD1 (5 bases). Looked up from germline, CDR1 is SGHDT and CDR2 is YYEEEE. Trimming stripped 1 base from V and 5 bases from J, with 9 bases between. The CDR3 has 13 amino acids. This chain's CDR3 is CASSLWGRTEAFF. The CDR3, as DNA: TGTGCCAGCAGCTTGTGGGGCAGGACTGAAGCTTTCTTT.

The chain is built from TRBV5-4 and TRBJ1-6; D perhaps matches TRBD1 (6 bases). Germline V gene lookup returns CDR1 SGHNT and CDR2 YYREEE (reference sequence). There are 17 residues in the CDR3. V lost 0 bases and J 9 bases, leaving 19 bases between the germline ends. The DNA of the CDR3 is TGTGCCAGCAGCTTGGGGGCAGGGGATAGGTTCGGTTCACCCCTCCACTTT. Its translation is CASSLGAGDRFGSPLHF.

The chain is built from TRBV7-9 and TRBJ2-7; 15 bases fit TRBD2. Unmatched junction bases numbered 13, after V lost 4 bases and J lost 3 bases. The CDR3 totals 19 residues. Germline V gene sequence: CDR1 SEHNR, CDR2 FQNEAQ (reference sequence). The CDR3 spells CASSWKSGTSGGTFYEQYF. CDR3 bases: TGTGCCAGCAGCTGGAAATCCGGGACTAGCGGGGGGACATTCTACGAGCAGTACTTC.

The CDR3, as DNA: TGTGCCACCAGTGACCCTGCTAGATCAAGAGCTGGCTACACCTTC. This codes for CATSDPARSRAGYTF. The V call is TRBV24-1, the J call TRBJ1-2; D is uncertain. CDR1 is KGHDR and CDR2 is SFDVKD in the germline V gene. V shed 4 bases and J shed 7 bases, with 18 bases lying between them. The CDR3 extends over 15 amino acids.